The 18 T cell receptor beta chains in this list originate from one sample, sequenced in a study of spatial heterogeneity in lung cancer. Findings of the study overall: Mutation tallies in tumors tracked expanded intratumoral alpha and beta TCR counts.

These receptors' antigens are unknown. Time point indicated: sample taken at primary tumor resection. TCRdb called the 5' RACE reads again in MiXCR, with one record for every CDR3 protein. This repertoire shows around 15,000 distinct CDR3 sequences, around 6.5% found once; its top ten account for around 19%. The sample was lung tumor tissue, taken at surgery. These receptors all come from a female donor with early-stage non-small cell lung cancer.

This clonotype is labeled as medium-sized (0.01 to 0.1%). Because the library targeted alpha chains, this beta chain is an off-target read whose size means little. This chain's CDR3 is CASSLSPGQGDYGYTF. CDR3 DNA: TGCGCCAGCAGCTTGTCCCCGGGACAGGGGGACTATGGCTACACCTTC. J is TRBJ1-2 and V is TRBV5-1, with TRBD1 matching over 11 bases. Germline-derived CDR1 and CDR2 are SGHRS and YFSETQ. CDR3 length: 16 amino acids. Germline trimming cut 1 base from V and 3 bases from J; bases unmatched to any gene: 5.

This clonotype came up many times. This beta chain is off target for a library built for alpha chains, so its abundance means little. This rearrangement joins TRBV5-6 to TRBJ1-1; D possibly corresponds to TRBD1 (5 bases). Germline CDR1 reads SGHDT; CDR2 reads YYEEEE. The V gene lost 0 bases and the J gene lost 5 bases, with 14 bases spanning the gap. The length of the CDR3 is 15 residues. CDR3 DNA sequence: TGTGCCAGCAGCTTGGTGGGGGACCGGAAGACTGAAGCTTTCTTT. It translates to CASSLVGDRKTEAFF.

In this sample, this clonotype turned up many times. This beta chain appears as a stray read in a library generated for alpha chains; its size is not informative. The gene calls are TRBV18 and TRBJ2-4, with a possible D match to TRBD1 (5 bases). The CDR3 covers 17 residues. The V end was cut by 4 bases, the J end by 3 bases, with 19 bases between. Germline CDR1 KGHSH, CDR2 LQKENI. CDR3 loop: CASSQVQTEGVKNIQYF. In nucleotides, the CDR3 is TGTGCCAGCTCACAAGTTCAGACAGAAGGGGTCAAAAACATTCAGTACTTC. The variable domain in full, completed from reference TRBV18 and TRBJ2-4, reads NAGVMQNPRHLVRRRGQEARLRCSPMKGHSHVYWYRQLPEEGLKFMVYLQKENIIDESGMPKERFSAEFPKEGPSILRIQQVVRGDSAAYFCASSQVQTEGVKNIQYFGAGTRLSVL.

This clonotype was detected ten times or more. Little can be read into the size of this beta chain, an off-target read in a library designed for alpha chains. J is TRBJ1-2 and V is TRBV4-1; 12 bases are shared with TRBD1. Germline CDR1 MGHRA, CDR2 YSYEKL. V lost 4 bases, J lost 7 bases, and 10 bases stayed unmatched. The CDR3 spans 16 residues. DNA of the CDR3: TGCGCCAGCAGCCTCGTCCCGGGACAGGGGGCGCTTGGCTACACCTTC. Its protein product is CASSLVPGQGALGYTF.

This clonotype was seen at least ten times. Since it is a stray read in a library aimed at alpha chains, this beta chain has a size that is not meaningful. The rearrangement links TRBV3-1 to TRBJ1-6; D might be TRBD1 (6 bases). The V and J ends lost 1 base and 10 bases respectively, with 14 bases between them. Germline CDR1 is LGHDT and CDR2 is YNNKEL (reference sequence). The CDR3 is made up of 15 amino acids. The CDR3 DNA reads as TGTGCCAGCAGCCAAGGTACAGGGCCGGACTCACCCCTCCACTTT. It yields the protein CASSQGTGPDSPLHF.

As for this clonotype: A library made for alpha chains picked up this beta chain off target, so its size means little. The chain carries TRBV25-1 and TRBJ1-4; 7 bases align to TRBD1. Germline V CDR1 and CDR2: MGHDK, SYGVNS. Trimming cost V 5 bases and J 8 bases; bases outside gene matches: 11. CDR3 length: 15 amino acids. DNA of the CDR3: TGTGCCAGCAGTCCCCGGACAGGCCCGGGGGAAAAACTGTTTTTT. Translating gives CASSPRTGPGEKLFF.

This clonotype was seen many times. Since the library was made to target alpha chains, this beta chain is a stray read and its abundance is not meaningful. This chain uses TRBV28 with TRBJ1-1; 7 bases match TRBD1. The CDR3 totals 16 residues. Trimming took 6 bases from V and 0 from J; bases not matched to a gene: 10. The germline V gene has CDR1 MDHEN and CDR2 SYDVKM. The CDR3 DNA is TGTGCCAGCAGGGGGAATGAGGGGGCCGTGAACACTGAAGCTTTCTTT. Its translation is CASRGNEGAVNTEAFF. Full variable domain (outside the CDR3, taken from reference TRBV28 and TRBJ1-1): DVKVTQSSRYLVKRTGEKVFLECVQDMDHENMFWYRQDPGLGLRLIYFSYDVKMKEKGDIPEGYSVSREKKERFSLILESASTNQTSMYLCASRGNEGAVNTEAFFGQGTRLTVV.

In its sample, this clonotype was seen a few times. This beta chain represents an off-target read in a library built for alpha chains; its size is of limited meaning. The rearrangement links TRBV14 to TRBJ2-7; D uncertain. The V end lost 2 bases, the J end lost 4 bases, and 0 bases lay between the germline ends. Germline V CDR1 and CDR2: SGHDN, FVKESK. The CDR3 length is 10 residues. The CDR3 DNA reads TGTGCCAGCAGCCAATACGAGCAGTACTTC. Translating gives CASSQYEQYF.

This clonotype was recorded at least ten times. Because this beta chain is a stray read in a library intended to capture alpha chains, its abundance should not be given much weight. This rearrangement joins TRBV12-3 or TRBV12-4 to TRBJ2-5; D remains ambiguous. V shed 1 base and J shed 3 bases, with 12 bases lying between them. The length of the CDR3 is 15 residues. The CDR3 region has the DNA TGTGCCAGCAGTTTAGGCCGACTTACAAAAGAGACCCAGTACTTC. This translates into CASSLGRLTKETQYF.

This clonotype ranks as medium-sized. As an off-target read in a library built for alpha chains, this beta chain has a frequency of little significance. The genes are TRBV6-5 and TRBJ1-3; D may be TRBD1 (5 bases). The germline V gene has CDR1 MNHEY and CDR2 SVGAGI. This CDR3 is built from 14 residues. V lost 4 bases to trimming and J lost 4 bases, with 11 bases between them. For the CDR3, the DNA is TGTGCCAGCAGTTCCGGGGGAGAAGGAAACACCATATATTTT. Translation gives CASSSGGEGNTIYF.

Of note for this clonotype: The library was designed around alpha chains, so this beta chain is a stray read whose abundance carries little weight. V usage is TRBV28 and J usage is TRBJ2-1; D call uncertain. Germline CDR1 reads MDHEN; CDR2 reads SYDVKM. Trimming took off 1 base at V and 8 bases at J, with 9 bases between the two ends. This CDR3 is 13 amino acids long. The CDR3 nucleotides are TGTGCCAGCAGTTTATCTGGGTTCGATGAGCAGTTCTTC. The encoded protein is CASSLSGFDEQFF.

This clonotype was seen only a few times. This beta chain is off target for a library built for alpha chains, so its abundance means little. The V call is TRBV7-2, the J call TRBJ2-3; D gene ambiguous. V lost 11 bases and J lost 4, with 10 bases in between. Germline CDR1 SGHTA, CDR2 FQGNSA. The CDR3 consists of 11 residues. CDR3 protein: CASGKADTQYF. In DNA, the CDR3 is TGTGCCTCGGGTAAGGCAGATACGCAGTATTTT.

This clonotype ranks as medium-sized. Little can be read into the size of this beta chain, an off-target read in a library designed for alpha chains. The genes are TRBV9 and TRBJ2-2; maybe TRBD1 (5 bases). The CDR3 runs 14 residues. Trimming took 3 bases from V and 1 from J, leaving 7 bases between them. Germline V gene data show CDR1 as SGDLS and CDR2 as YYNGEE. The DNA of the CDR3 is TGTGCCAGCAGCGCTACAGGGAACACCGGGGAGCTGTTTTTT. Encoded protein: CASSATGNTGELFF.

This clonotype was counted ten times or more. The size of this beta chain means little, since it is a stray read in a library made for alpha chains. The genes are TRBV5-1 and TRBJ2-2, with 8 bases matching TRBD1. The CDR3 runs to 14 residues. V was pared by 3 bases and J by 6 bases, with 4 bases of the junction left unmatched. Germline loops: CDR1 SGHRS, CDR2 YFSETQ. The CDR3 DNA sequence: TGCGCCAGCAGCTCCCAGGGGGCGGCCGGGGAGCTGTTTTTT. This encodes CASSSQGAAGELFF. The whole variable domain, filled in from reference TRBV5-1 and TRBJ2-2, reads KAGVTQTPRYLIKTRGQQVTLSCSPISGHRSVSWYQQTPGQGLQFLFEYFSETQRNKGNFPGRFSGRQFSNSRSEMNVSTLELGDSALYLCASSSQGAAGELFFGEGSRLTVL.

This clonotype was observed at least ten times. This beta chain turned up in a library designed for alpha chains; as an off-target read, its abundance says little. The chain carries TRBV28 and TRBJ1-1; D is undetermined. The CDR3 loop spans 12 amino acids. V was shortened by 2 bases and J by 1 base, with 2 bases between the two germline ends. The germline V gene has CDR1 MDHEN and CDR2 SYDVKM. The CDR3 bases are TGTGCCAGCAGTTTACAGAACACTGAAGCTTTCTTT. Protein product: CASSLQNTEAFF.

Turning to this clonotype: Because this beta chain is a stray read in a library intended to capture alpha chains, its abundance should not be given much weight. The V and J genes are TRBV28 and TRBJ2-3; D remains unclear. V shed 4 bases and J shed 1 base, with 12 bases lying between them. This CDR3 is built from 15 residues. The germline V gene encodes CDR1 MDHEN and CDR2 SYDVKM. The CDR3 loop is CASSSPRTGTDTQYF. The CDR3 DNA reads TGTGCCAGCAGTTCGCCAAGGACGGGCACAGATACGCAGTATTTT.

Ten or more counts support this clonotype. A library made for alpha chains picked up this beta chain off target, so its size means little. V and J are TRBV3-1 and TRBJ2-3; D is unresolved. The V end lost 4 bases, the J end lost 2 bases, and 10 bases lay between the germline ends. The CDR3 extends over 14 amino acids. From germline, CDR1 is LGHDT and CDR2 YNNKEL (reference sequence). CDR3 sequence reads: CASSRSDATDTQYF. The CDR3 DNA follows: TGTGCCAGCAGCCGATCGGATGCCACAGATACGCAGTATTTT.

Ten or more counts support this clonotype. Found in a library prepared for alpha chains, this beta chain is an off-target read, and its abundance has little meaning. CDR3 sequence reads: CASSNWGSADTQYF. The CDR3 region has the DNA TGTGCCAGCAGCAATTGGGGTAGCGCCGATACGCAGTATTTT. The chain recombines TRBV7-3 with TRBJ2-3, with a possible D match to TRBD2 (5 bases). The CDR3 covers 14 residues. Per the germline V gene, CDR1 is SGHTA and CDR2 is FQGTGA. V lost 5 bases to trimming and J lost 6 bases, with 15 bases between them.